Below are 5 T cell receptor beta chains sequenced from a single sample in a study of blood T cell repertoires in COVID-19. Using immunoSEQ multiplex PCR, the repertoire was profiled, and TCRdb retains in-frame clones only, with some absent. The sample includes 350,000 to 450,000 clones, approximately 90% of them seen just once. Specimen: PBMCs or T cells enriched from blood (not recorded which). The receptors were sampled from a woman between 18 and 30 years old who had been exposed to COVID-19.

The rearrangement links TRBV6-5 to TRBJ2-7; tentative D call: TRBD2 (5 bases). The CDR3 runs to 11 residues. The V end was cut by 7 bases, the J end by 6 bases, with 10 bases between. The germline V gene encodes CDR1 MNHEY and CDR2 SVGAGI. CDR3 sequence: CASTSGFEQYF. CDR3 DNA: TGTGCCAGCACCTCGGGGTTCGAGCAGTACTTC.

This chain connects TRBV6-5 to TRBJ1-1, with a possible D match to TRBD1 (5 bases). Germline CDR1 is MNHEY and CDR2 is SVGAGI. The CDR3 sequence is 15 residues long. V dropped 2 bases and J dropped 2 bases, with 12 bases sitting between them. The CDR3 sequence is CASSYGGLLNTEAFF. CDR3 DNA: TGTGCCAGCAGTTACGGGGGGTTGCTAAACACTGAAGCTTTCTTT.

This clone was seen a handful of times. The genes are TRBV19 and TRBJ1-6, with TRBD1 as a possible D gene (6 bases). This CDR3 spans 14 amino acids. Trimming cost V 6 bases and J 3 bases, with 9 bases left between them. Germline CDR1 is LNHDA and CDR2 is SQIVND (reference sequence). CDR3 in amino acids: CASSQGGYNSPLHF. The CDR3 DNA follows: TGTGCCAGTAGCCAAGGGGGCTATAATTCACCCCTCCACTTT.

This clone has more than one count but fewer than ten. V usage is TRBV29-1 and J usage is TRBJ1-4; D is perhaps TRBD1 (5 bases). Trimming stripped 6 bases from V and 7 bases from J, with 9 bases between. This CDR3 has 11 amino acids. Germline-derived CDR1 and CDR2 are SQVTM and ANQGSEA. The CDR3 sequence: CSVGGVEKLFF. CDR3 sequence (DNA): TGCAGCGTCGGGGGGGTTGAAAAACTGTTTTTT.

The V and J genes are TRBV4-2 and TRBJ1-5; D gene ambiguous. V lost 0 bases to trimming and J lost 7 bases, with 16 bases between them. This CDR3 contains 16 residues. CDR1 is LGHNA and CDR2 is YNFKEQ in the germline V gene. CDR3 sequence reads: CASSQEWATSGQPQHF. As DNA, the CDR3 is TGTGCCAGCAGCCAAGAATGGGCGACCTCAGGACAGCCCCAGCATTTT.